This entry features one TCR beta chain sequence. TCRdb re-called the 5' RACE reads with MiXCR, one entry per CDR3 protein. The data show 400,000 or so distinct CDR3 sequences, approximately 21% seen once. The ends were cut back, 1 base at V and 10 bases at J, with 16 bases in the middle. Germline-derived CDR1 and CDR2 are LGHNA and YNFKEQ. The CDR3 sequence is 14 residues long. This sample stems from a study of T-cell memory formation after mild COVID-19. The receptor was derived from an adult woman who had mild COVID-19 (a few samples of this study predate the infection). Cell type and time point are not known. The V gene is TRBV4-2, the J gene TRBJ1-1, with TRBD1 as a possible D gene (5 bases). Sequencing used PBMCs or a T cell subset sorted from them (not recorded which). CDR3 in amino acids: CASSQVGSGDRAFF. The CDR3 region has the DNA TGTGCCAGCAGCCAAGTCGGATCTGGAGACAGAGCTTTCTTT.